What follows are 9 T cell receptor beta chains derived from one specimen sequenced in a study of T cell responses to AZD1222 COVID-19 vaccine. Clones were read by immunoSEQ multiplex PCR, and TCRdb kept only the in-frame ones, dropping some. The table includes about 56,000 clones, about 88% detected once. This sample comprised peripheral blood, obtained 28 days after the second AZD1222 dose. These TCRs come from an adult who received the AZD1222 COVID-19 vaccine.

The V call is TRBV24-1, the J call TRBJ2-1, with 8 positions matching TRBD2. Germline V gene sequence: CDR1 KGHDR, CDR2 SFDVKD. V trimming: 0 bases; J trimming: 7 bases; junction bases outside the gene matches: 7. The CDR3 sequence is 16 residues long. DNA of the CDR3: TGTGCCACCAGTGATTTGCGACGGGAGGGATCTAATGAGCAGTTCTTC. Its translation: CATSDLRREGSNEQFF.

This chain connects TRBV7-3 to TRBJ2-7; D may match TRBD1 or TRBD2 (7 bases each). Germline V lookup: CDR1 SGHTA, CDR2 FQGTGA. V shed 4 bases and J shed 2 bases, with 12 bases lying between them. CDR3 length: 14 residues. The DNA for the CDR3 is TGTGCCAGCAGCTACAGGGGACTACCCTACGAGCAGTACTTC. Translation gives CASSYRGLPYEQYF.

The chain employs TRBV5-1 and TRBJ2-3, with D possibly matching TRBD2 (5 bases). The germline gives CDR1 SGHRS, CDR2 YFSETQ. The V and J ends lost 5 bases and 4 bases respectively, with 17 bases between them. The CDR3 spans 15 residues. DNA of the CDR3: TGCGCCAGCAGTTCTGGATTGAGGGATTCAGATACGCAGTATTTT. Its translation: CASSSGLRDSDTQYF.

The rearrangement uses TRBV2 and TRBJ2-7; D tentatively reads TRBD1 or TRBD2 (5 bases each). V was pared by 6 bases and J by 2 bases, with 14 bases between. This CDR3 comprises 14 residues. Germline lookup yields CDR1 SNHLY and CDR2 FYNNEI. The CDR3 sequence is CASRRDAYTYEQYF. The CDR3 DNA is TGTGCCAGCAGACGGGACGCCTACACCTACGAGCAGTACTTC.

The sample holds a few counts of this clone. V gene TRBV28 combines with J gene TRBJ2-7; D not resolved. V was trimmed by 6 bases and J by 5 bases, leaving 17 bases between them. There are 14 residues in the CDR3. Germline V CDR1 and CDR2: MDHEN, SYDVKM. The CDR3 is CASSLGTIRDEQYF. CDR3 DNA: TGTGCCAGCAGCTTGGGAACGATACGGGACGAGCAGTACTTC.

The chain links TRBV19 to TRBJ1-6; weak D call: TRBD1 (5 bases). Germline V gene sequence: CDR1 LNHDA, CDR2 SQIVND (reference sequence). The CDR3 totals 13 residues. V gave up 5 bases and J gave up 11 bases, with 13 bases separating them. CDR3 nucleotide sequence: TGTGCCAGTAGTGACCTGAGGGGAGCACCCCTCCACTTT. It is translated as CASSDLRGAPLHF.

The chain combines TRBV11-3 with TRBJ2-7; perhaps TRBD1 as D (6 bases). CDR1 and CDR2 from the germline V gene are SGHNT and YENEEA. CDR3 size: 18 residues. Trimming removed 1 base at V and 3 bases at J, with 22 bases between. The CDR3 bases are TGTGCCAGCAGCTTAGCGAAACTCTGGACAGCCAAACTCTACGAGCAGTACTTC. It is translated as CASSLAKLWTAKLYEQYF.

The CDR3 loop is CASRDGALGEQYF. As DNA, the CDR3 is TGTGCCAGCAGAGATGGGGCGTTGGGCGAGCAGTACTTC. The chain has TRBV6-6 and TRBJ2-7, with D possibly being TRBD1 (5 bases). V lost 6 bases, J lost 6 bases, and 15 bases lay in between. Germline CDR1 is MNHNY and CDR2 is SVGAGI (reference sequence). The CDR3 covers 13 residues.

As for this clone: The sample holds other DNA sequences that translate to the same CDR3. CDR3 nucleotide sequence: TGTGCCAGCAGTCCGTCCTACGAGCAGTACTTC. Its protein is CASSPSYEQYF. The gene calls are TRBV2 and TRBJ2-7, with D unclear. Germline loops: CDR1 SNHLY, CDR2 FYNNEI. Trimming stripped 5 bases from V and 1 base from J, with 3 bases between. The CDR3 is 11 amino acids.